Sequencing of this T cell receptor (beta chain) was carried out in a study of PD-1 blockade in classical Hodgkin lymphoma. This sample's time point: newly diagnosed, previously untreated cHL patient sample. Study observations and caveats: Why repertoires differed is undefined; disease activity or prior therapy possibly contributed. Lower baseline TCR diversity was reported for newly diagnosed patients than for healthy donors.

Repertoires were generated with immunoSEQ multiplex PCR, while TCRdb's copy carries only in-frame clones and drops some. The sample records under 80,000 clones, over 90% being singletons. About this clone itself: As yet, its antigen is unknown.

The sequencing input was peripheral blood mononuclear cells (PBMCs). This sequence originates from a human donor with classical Hodgkin lymphoma.

In DNA form, the CDR3 reads TGTGCCAGCAGTTACGTCGGGCAGCCCCAGCATTTT. Protein sequence: CASSYVGQPQHF. This sequence joins TRBV6-5 and TRBJ1-5; the D is unclear. Germline V gene sequence: CDR1 MNHEY, CDR2 SVGAGI. V lost 2 bases and J lost 7, with 6 bases in between. The CDR3 spans 12 residues.